Sequencing of this T cell receptor (beta chain) was carried out in a study of cytomegalovirus exposure and HLA in healthy donors. Trimming cost V 4 bases and J 7 bases, with 8 bases left between them. The germline CDR1 and CDR2 sequences are LNHDA and SQIVND (reference sequence). The CDR3 totals 12 residues. This clone has more than one count but fewer than ten. The identical CDR3 is also encoded by other nucleotide sequences in the sample. PCR amplification relied on 60 Vbeta primers (plus 13 Jbeta primers). Assay: immunoSEQ multiplex PCR; the TCRdb copy retains only in-frame clones and omits some. This table has some 130,000 clones, 74% appearing once.

The clonotype was recovered from a male donor in good health and CMV-seronegative. The sample consisted of PBMCs. V is TRBV19 and J is TRBJ1-5; no clear D gene. This CDR3 reads CASSTYNQPQHF. The CDR3 DNA reads TGTGCCAGTAGTACCTATAACCAGCCCCAGCATTTT.